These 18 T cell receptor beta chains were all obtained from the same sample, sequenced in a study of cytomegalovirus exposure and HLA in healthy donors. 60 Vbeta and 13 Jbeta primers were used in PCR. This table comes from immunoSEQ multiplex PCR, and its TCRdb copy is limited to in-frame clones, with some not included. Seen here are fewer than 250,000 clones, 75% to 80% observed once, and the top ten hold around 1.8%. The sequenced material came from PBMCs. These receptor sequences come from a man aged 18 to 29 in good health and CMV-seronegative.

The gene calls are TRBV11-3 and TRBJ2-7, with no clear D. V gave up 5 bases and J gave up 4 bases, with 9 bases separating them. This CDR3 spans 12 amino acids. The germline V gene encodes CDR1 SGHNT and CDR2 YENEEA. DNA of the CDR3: TGTGCCAGCAGCCCCTCCTTTTACGAGCAGTACTTC. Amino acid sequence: CASSPSFYEQYF.

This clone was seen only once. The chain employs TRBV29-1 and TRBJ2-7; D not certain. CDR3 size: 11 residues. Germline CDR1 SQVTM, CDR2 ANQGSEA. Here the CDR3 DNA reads TGCAGTGGTTCCCGAGGCTACGAGCAGTACTTC. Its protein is CSGSRGYEQYF.

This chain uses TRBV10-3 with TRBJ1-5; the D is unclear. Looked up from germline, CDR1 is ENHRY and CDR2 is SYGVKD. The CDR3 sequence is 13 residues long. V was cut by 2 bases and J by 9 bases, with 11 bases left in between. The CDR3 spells CAISESEFRPQHF. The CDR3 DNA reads TGTGCCATCAGTGAGAGCGAGTTTCGGCCCCAGCATTTT.

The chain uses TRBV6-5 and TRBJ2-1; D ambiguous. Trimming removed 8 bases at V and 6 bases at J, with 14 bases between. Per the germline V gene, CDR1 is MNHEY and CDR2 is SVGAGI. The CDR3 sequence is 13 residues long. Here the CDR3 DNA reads TGTGCCAGCCGAGGCCTCCCCGTCAATGAGCAGTTCTTC. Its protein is CASRGLPVNEQFF.

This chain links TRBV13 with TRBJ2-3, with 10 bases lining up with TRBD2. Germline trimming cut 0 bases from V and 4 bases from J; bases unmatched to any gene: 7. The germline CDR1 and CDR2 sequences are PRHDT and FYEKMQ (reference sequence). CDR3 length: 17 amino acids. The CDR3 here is CASSLGHSGGAPDTQYF. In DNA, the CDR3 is TGTGCCAGCAGCTTAGGCCACAGCGGGGGGGCTCCAGATACGCAGTATTTT.

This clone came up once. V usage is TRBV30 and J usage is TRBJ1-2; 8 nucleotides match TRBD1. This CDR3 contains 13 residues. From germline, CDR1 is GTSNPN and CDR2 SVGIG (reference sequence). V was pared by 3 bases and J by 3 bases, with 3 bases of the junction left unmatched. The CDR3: CAWRDREDYGYTF. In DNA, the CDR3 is TGTGCCTGGAGGGACAGGGAGGACTATGGCTACACCTTC. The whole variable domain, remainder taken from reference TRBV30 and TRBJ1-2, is SQTIHQWPATLVQPVGSPLSLECTVEGTSNPNLYWYRQAAGRGLQLLFYSVGIGQISSEVPQNLSASRPQDRQFILSSKKLLLSDSGFYLCAWRDREDYGYTFGSGTRLTVV.

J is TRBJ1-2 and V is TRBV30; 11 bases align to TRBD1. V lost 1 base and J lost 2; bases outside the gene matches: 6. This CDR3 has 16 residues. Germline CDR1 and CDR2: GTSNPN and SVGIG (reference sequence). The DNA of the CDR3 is TGTGCCTGGAGTGCGGGGACAGGGGGAAGAAACTATGGCTACACCTTC. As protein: CAWSAGTGGRNYGYTF. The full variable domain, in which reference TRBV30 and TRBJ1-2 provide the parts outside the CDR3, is SQTIHQWPATLVQPVGSPLSLECTVEGTSNPNLYWYRQAAGRGLQLLFYSVGIGQISSEVPQNLSASRPQDRQFILSSKKLLLSDSGFYLCAWSAGTGGRNYGYTFGSGTRLTVV.

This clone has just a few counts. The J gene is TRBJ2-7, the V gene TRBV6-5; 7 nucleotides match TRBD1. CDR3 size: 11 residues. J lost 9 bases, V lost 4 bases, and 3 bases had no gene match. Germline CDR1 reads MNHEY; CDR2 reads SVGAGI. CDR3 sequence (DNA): TGTGCCAGCAGTTCGGGACAGTTGCAGTACTTC. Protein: CASSSGQLQYF.

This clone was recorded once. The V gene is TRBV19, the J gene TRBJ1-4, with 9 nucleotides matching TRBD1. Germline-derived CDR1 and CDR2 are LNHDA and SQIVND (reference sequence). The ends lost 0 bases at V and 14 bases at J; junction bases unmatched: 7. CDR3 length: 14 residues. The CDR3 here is CASSIEARDRDLFF. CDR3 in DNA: TGTGCCAGTAGTATAGAAGCCCGGGACAGGGACCTGTTTTTT.

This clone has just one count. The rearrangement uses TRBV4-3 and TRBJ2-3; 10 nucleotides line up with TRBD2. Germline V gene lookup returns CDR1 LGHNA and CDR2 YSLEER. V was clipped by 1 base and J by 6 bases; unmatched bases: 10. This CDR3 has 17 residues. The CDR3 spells CASSQGASGGAWDTQYF. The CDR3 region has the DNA TGCGCCAGCAGCCAAGGAGCGAGCGGGGGGGCCTGGGATACGCAGTATTTT.

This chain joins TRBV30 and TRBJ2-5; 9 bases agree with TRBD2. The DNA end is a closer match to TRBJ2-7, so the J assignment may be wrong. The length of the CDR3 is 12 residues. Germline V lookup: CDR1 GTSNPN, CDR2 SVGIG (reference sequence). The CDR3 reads CAWTLAGNEQYF. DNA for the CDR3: TGTGCCTGGACACTAGCGGGTAACGAGCAGTACTTC.

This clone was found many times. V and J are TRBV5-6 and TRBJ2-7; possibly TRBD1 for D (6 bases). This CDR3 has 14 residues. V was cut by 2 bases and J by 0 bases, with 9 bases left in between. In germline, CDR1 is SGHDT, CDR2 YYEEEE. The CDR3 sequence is CASSFDRLSYEQYF. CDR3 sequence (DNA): TGTGCCAGCAGCTTCGACAGGCTCTCCTACGAGCAGTACTTC.

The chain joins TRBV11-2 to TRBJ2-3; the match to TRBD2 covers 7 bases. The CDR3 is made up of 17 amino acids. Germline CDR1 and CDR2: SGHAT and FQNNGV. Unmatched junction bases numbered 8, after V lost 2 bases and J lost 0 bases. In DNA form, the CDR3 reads TGTGCCAGCAGCTTACTATGGGGGGGTTCTAGCACAGATACGCAGTATTTT. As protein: CASSLLWGGSSTDTQYF. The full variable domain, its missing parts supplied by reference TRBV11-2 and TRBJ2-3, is EAGVAQSPRYKIIEKRQSVAFWCNPISGHATLYWYQQILGQGPKLLIQFQNNGVVDDSQLPKDRFSAERLKGVDSTLKIQPAKLEDSAVYLCASSLLWGGSSTDTQYFGPGTRLTVL.

CDR3 sequence reads: CASSTGTSGSLSYNEQFF. CDR3 DNA sequence: TGTGCCAGTAGCACCGGGACTAGCGGGAGTTTATCCTACAATGAGCAGTTCTTC. The rearrangement links TRBV19 to TRBJ2-1; TRBD2 matches 14 bases. CDR1 and CDR2 (germline): LNHDA, SQIVND (reference sequence). This CDR3 region has 18 residues. V was clipped by 6 bases and J by 1 base; unmatched bases: 8. Filled out from reference TRBV19 and TRBJ2-1, the complete variable domain reads DGGITQSPKYLFRKEGQNVTLSCEQNLNHDAMYWYRQDPGQGLRLIYYSQIVNDFQKGDIAEGYSVSREKKESFPLTVTSAQKNPTAFYLCASSTGTSGSLSYNEQFFGPGTRLTVL.

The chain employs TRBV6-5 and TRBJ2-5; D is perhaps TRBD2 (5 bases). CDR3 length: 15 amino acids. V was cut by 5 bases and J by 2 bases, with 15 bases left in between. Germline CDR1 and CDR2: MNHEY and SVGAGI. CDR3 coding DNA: TGTGCCAGCAGTCTTCTCGGGGAGAATCAAGAGACCCAGTACTTC. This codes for CASSLLGENQETQYF.

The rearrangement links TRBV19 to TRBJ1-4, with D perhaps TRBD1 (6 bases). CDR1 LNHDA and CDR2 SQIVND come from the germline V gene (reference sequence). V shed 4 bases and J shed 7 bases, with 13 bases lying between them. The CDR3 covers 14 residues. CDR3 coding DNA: TGTGCCAGTAGTACATTAGGGGGAAGTGAAAAACTGTTTTTT. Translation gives CASSTLGGSEKLFF.

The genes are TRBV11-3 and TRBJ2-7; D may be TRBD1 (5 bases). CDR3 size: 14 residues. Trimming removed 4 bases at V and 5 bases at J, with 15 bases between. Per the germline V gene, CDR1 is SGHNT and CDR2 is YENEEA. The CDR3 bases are TGTGCCAGCAGCTCGTCCATAGGGGAAGACGAGCAGTACTTC. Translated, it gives CASSSSIGEDEQYF.

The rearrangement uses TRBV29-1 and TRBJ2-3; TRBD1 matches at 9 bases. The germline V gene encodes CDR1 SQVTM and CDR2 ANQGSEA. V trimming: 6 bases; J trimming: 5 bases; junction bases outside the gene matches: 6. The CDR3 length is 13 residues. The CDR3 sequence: CSVGTGWIDTQYF. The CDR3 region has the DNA TGCAGCGTCGGGACAGGGTGGATAGATACGCAGTATTTT.